The rows below give T cell receptor beta chains drawn from one sample of a study of blood T cell repertoires in COVID-19. Clones were read by immunoSEQ multiplex PCR, and TCRdb kept only the in-frame ones, dropping some. Among 300,000 or so clones listed, 65% to 85% were seen once. The sequenced sample consisted of peripheral blood. All receptors derive from a woman between 50 and 59 years old with acute or convalescent COVID-19. Each CDR3 is given with its conserved first and last residue. The order of the fields is V gene, clone size, CDR3 length, CDR3 protein. Size values are once, few and many counts, or a class for expanded clones, and some rows have none.

TRBV2 - 14 CASYRGTSGNTIYF
TRBV19 - 13 CASSPIAGGEQYF
TRBV11-2 - 14 CASRGLGPTDTQYF
TRBV18 - 15 CASSPPTSGYNEQFF
TRBV4-1 few 16 CASSQPGTGAYNEQFF
TRBV12-5 - 18 CASGLPTLAGGPNKTQYF
TRBV6-6 many 12 CASSDRVDGYTF
TRBV29-1 - 14 CSGSGQSNRDTQYF
TRBV18 - 17 CASSPTGPGVYNSPLHF
TRBV11-2 - 13 CASTPRGTDTQYF
TRBV9 - 15 CASSARDRGTDTQYF
TRBV5-8 - 15 CASSFFRGADQPQHF
TRBV24-1 - 13 CATSDSVTYEQYF
TRBV7-2 - 16 CASRQPGLAGAGEQFF
TRBV7-2 few 15 CASSSWSSGKYEQYF
TRBV15 - 15 CATSRGGLLTYEQYF
TRBV5-1 - 14 CASRESQGRDEQFF
TRBV18 - 15 CASSTEQMANEKLFF
TRBV3-1/TRBV3-2 - 13 CASSRQGEETQYF
TRBV6-6 - 15 CASSKRTGTIYGYTF
TRBV7-7 - 15 CASSLLIGTSNEQFF
TRBV6-2/TRBV6-3 - 14 CASSPGGPHYGYTF
TRBV19 - 13 CASSIQRNYEQYF
TRBV9 - 13 CASSTTGTAEAFF
TRBV7-6 - 15 CASSLDRGSGNTIYF
TRBV19 - 13 CASSRGDNQPQHF
TRBV7-2 - 15 CASSEGLAGYNEQFF
TRBV5-3 once 16 CARSSNSGGPSFRYTF
TRBV27 once 14 CASSLVGSPYGYTF
TRBV30 - 12 CASSGSTDTQYF
TRBV5-1 - 16 CASSLGLAGVGETQYF
TRBV3-1/TRBV3-2 - 13 CASSLTGDTEAFF
TRBV30 - 13 CAWSVHRDTEAFF
TRBV18 - 14 CASSPSESGTEAFF
TRBV5-1 - 16 CASTRSTSGVGGELFF
TRBV7-9 - 15 CASSGLRQVGTEAFF
TRBV15 - 14 CATSRTGFGNGYTF
TRBV30 - 16 CACRVREASGYNEQFF
TRBV14 - 16 CASSQGTGGGNSPLHF
TRBV6-1 - 16 CASSEMSWSYNSPLHF
TRBV4-2 - 13 CASRNPGGETQYF
TRBV29-1 - 12 CSLCSGGTEAFF
TRBV7-2 - 14 CASSLALWGLEAFF
TRBV29-1 - 12 CSVETDDYEQYF
TRBV7-2 - 13 CASSLIRDSRGFF
TRBV6-5 - 15 CATFGGGASKNIQYF
TRBV19 - 14 CASSIKGRANEQFF
TRBV24-1 - 16 CATSDSATGAYGEQFF
TRBV5-4 once 16 CASSDKGQEGNTEAFF
TRBV29-1 - 14 CSVEDRGPNTEAFF
TRBV12-5 once 15 CASAPGQENTGELFF